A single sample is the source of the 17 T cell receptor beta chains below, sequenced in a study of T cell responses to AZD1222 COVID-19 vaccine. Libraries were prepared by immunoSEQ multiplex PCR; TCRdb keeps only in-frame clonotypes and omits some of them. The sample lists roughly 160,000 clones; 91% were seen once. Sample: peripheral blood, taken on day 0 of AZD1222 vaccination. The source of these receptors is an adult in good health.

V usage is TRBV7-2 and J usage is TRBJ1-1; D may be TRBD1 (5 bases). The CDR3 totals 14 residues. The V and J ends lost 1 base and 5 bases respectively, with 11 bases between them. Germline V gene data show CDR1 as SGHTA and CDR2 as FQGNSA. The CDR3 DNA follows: TGTGCCAGCAGCTTAGAAGCAGGGAGGACTGAAGCTTTCTTT. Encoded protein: CASSLEAGRTEAFF.

CDR3 sequence: CASSIMHGQVSNEQFF. The CDR3 DNA reads as TGTGCCAGTAGTATTATGCATGGCCAGGTCTCCAATGAGCAGTTCTTC. The V gene is TRBV19, the J gene TRBJ2-1; no reliable D call. The ends were cut back, 3 bases at V and 6 bases at J, with 18 bases in the middle. Per germline, CDR1 LNHDA and CDR2 SQIVND (reference sequence). The CDR3 runs 16 residues.

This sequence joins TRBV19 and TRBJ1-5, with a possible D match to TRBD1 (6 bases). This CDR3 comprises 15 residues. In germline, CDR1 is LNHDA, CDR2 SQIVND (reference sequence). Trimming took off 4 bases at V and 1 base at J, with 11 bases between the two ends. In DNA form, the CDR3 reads TGTGCCAGTAGTACTATCACAGGGAGCAATCAGCCCCAGCATTTT. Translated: CASSTITGSNQPQHF. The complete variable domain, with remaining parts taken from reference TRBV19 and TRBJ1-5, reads DGGITQSPKYLFRKEGQNVTLSCEQNLNHDAMYWYRQDPGQGLRLIYYSQIVNDFQKGDIAEGYSVSREKKESFPLTVTSAQKNPTAFYLCASSTITGSNQPQHFGDGTRLSIL.

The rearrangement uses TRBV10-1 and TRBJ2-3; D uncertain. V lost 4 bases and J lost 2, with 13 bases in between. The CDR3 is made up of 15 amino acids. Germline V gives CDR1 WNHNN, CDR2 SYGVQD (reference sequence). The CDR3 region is CASSVSEITTDTQYF. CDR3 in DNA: TGCGCCAGCAGTGTGTCGGAAATCACCACAGATACGCAGTATTTT.

CDR3: CASSSDTNIYGYTF. CDR3 DNA sequence: TGTGCCAGCAGCTCCGATACGAACATTTATGGCTACACCTTC. The V gene is TRBV5-6, the J gene TRBJ1-2; no definite D call. The CDR3 is 14 residues long. CDR1 is SGHDT and CDR2 is YYEEEE in the germline V gene. The V and J ends lost 3 bases and 5 bases respectively, with 14 bases between them.

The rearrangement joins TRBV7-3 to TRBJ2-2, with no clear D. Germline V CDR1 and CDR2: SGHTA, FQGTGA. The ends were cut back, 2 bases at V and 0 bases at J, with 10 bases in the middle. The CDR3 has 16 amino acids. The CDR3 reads CASSLVGGPNTGELFF. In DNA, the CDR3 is TGTGCCAGCAGCTTAGTCGGCGGCCCGAACACCGGGGAGCTGTTTTTT.

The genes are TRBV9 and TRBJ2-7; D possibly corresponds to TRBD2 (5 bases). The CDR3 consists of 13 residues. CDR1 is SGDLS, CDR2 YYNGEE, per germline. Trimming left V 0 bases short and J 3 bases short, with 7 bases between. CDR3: CASSVAGNYEQYF. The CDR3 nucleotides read TGTGCCAGCAGCGTAGCGGGGAACTACGAGCAGTACTTC.

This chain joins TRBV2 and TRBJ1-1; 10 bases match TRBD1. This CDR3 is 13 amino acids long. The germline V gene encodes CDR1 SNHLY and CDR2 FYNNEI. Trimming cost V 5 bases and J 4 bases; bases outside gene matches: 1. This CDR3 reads CASSWDRGTEAFF. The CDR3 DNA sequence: TGTGCCAGCAGTTGGGACAGGGGCACTGAAGCTTTCTTT.

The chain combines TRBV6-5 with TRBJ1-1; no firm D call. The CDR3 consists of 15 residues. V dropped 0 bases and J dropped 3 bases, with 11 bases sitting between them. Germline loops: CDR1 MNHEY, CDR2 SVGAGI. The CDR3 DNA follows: TGTGCCAGCAGTTACTCTTGGAGAACCGACACTGAAGCTTTCTTT. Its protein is CASSYSWRTDTEAFF.

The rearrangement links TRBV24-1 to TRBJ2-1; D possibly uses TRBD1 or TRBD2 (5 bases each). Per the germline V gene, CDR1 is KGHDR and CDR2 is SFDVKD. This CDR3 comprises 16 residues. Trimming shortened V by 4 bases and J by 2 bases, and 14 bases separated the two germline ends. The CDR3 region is CATSDRRDQPYNEQFF. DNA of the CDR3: TGTGCCACCAGTGACCGCCGGGACCAACCCTACAATGAGCAGTTCTTC.

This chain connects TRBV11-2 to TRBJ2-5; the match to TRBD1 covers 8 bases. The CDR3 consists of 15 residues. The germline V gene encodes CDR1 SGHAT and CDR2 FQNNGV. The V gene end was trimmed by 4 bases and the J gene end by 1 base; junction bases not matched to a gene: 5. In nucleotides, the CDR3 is TGTGCCAGCAGCTCACTAACAGGGGGCCAAGAGACCCAGTACTTC. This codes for CASSSLTGGQETQYF.

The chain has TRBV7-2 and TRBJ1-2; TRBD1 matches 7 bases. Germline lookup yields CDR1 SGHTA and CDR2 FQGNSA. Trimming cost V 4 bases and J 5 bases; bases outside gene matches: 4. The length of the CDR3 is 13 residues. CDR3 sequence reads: CASSSPTGYGYTF. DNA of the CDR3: TGTGCCAGCAGCTCTCCGACAGGGTATGGCTACACCTTC. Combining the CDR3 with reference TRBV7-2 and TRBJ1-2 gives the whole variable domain GAGVSQSPSNKVTEKGKDVELRCDPISGHTALYWYRQSLGQGLEFLIYFQGNSAPDKSGLPSDRFSAERTGGSVSTLTIQRTQQEDSAVYLCASSSPTGYGYTFGSGTRLTVV.

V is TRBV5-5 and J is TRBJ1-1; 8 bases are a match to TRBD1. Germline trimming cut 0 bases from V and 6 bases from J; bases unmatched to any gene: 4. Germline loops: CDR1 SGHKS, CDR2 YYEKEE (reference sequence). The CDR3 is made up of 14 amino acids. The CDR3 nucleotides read TGTGCCAGCAGCTTGGAACAGGGGGTTGCTGAAGCTTTCTTT. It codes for CASSLEQGVAEAFF.

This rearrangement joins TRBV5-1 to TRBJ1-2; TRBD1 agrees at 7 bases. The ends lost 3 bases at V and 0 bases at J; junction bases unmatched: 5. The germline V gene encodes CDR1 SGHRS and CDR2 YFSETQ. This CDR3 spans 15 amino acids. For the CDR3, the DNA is TGCGCCAGCAGCTCTCCGACAGGGTCTAACTATGGCTACACCTTC. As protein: CASSSPTGSNYGYTF.

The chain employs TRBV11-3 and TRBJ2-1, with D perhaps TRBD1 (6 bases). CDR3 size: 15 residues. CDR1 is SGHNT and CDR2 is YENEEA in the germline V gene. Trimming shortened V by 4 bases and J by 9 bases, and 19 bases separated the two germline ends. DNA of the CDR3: TGTGCCAGCAGCTCGGGCATGCAGGGGCGATTTGAGCAGTTCTTC. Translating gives CASSSGMQGRFEQFF.

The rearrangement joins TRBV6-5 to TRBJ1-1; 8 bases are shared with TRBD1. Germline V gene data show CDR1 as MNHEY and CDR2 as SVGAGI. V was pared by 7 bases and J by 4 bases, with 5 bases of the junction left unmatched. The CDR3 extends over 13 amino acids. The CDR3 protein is CASTKTGGTEAFF. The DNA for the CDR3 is TGTGCCAGCACGAAAACAGGGGGCACTGAAGCTTTCTTT.

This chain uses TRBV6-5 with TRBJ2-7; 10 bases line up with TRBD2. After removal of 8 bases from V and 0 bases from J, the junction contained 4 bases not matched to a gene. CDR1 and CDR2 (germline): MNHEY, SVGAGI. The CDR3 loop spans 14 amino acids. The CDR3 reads CASAASGSSYEQYF. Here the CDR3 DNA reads TGTGCCAGCGCGGCTAGCGGGAGCTCCTACGAGCAGTACTTC.